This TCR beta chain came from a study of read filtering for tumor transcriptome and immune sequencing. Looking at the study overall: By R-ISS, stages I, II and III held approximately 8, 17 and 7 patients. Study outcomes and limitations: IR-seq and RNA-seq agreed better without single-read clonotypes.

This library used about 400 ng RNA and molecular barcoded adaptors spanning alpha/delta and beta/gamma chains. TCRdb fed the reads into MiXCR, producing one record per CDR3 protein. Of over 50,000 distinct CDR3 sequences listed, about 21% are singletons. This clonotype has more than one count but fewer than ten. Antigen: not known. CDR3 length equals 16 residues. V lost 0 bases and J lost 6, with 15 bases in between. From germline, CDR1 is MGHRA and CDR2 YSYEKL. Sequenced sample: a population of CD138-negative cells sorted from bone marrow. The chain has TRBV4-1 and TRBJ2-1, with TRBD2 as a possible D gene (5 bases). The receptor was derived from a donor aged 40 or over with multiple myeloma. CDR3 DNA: TGCGCCAGCAGCCAAGATGGAAGCGGAATACGCAATGAGCAGTTCTTC. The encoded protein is CASSQDGSGIRNEQFF.